The clone carrying this T cell receptor beta chain was recorded only once. Its antigen remains unidentified. This specimen belongs to a study of T cell responses to AZD1222 COVID-19 vaccine. Study-level findings and limits: Females outnumbered males among donors, who were mostly white British; clonal diversity was possibly underestimated. In the spike-specific TCR repertoire, nearly half reportedly target unmutated variant regions.

The table came from immunoSEQ multiplex PCR; TCRdb's copy has only in-frame clones and leaves some out. The sample shows some 130,000 clones, over 90% of them seen only once. CDR3 length: 15 amino acids. The ends were cut back, 1 base at V and 1 base at J, with 10 bases in the middle. CDR1 is LGHDT and CDR2 is YNNKEL in the germline V gene (reference sequence). The sequence came from an adult in good health. The genes are TRBV3-1 (or the pseudogene TRBV3-2) and TRBJ2-5; D ambiguous. The sequencing here drew on peripheral blood, taken on day 0 of AZD1222 vaccination. The CDR3 spells CASSQGSLLQETQYF. CDR3 coding DNA: TGTGCCAGCAGCCAAGGGTCTCTACTCCAAGAGACCCAGTACTTC.